The rows below give T cell receptor beta chains drawn from one sample of a study of blood T cell repertoires in COVID-19. The table came from immunoSEQ multiplex PCR; TCRdb's copy has only in-frame clones and leaves some out. The sample includes 200,000 to 250,000 clones, approximately 90% of them seen just once. Material: PBMCs or T cells enriched from blood (not recorded which). Receptors originate from a man between 50 and 59 years old who had been exposed to COVID-19. The CDR3 runs from the conserved cysteine through the conserved F or W. D genes are given only for firm matches. Size values are once, few and many counts, or a class for expanded clones, and some rows have none.

cdr3_length j_call v_call clone_size d_call cdr3_nt cdr3_aa
14 TRBJ2-5 TRBV4-2 - - TGTGCCAGCAGCCAAGTGGAGGGAGCGGAGACCCAGTACTTC CASSQVEGAETQYF
13 TRBJ1-6 TRBV25-1 - - TGTGCCAGCAGTGGACAGACAAATTCACCCCTCCACTTT CASSGQTNSPLHF
15 TRBJ1-6 TRBV5-1 once TRBD1 TGCGCCAGCAGCTTGGAGTCAGGGGGTAATTCACCCCTCCACTTT CASSLESGGNSPLHF
16 TRBJ1-3 TRBV7-9 - - TGTGCCAGCAGCTTAGCATCTTTCCGCTCTGGAAACACCATATATTTT CASSLASFRSGNTIYF
14 TRBJ1-2 TRBV7-2 - TRBD1 TGTGCCAGCAGCTTTGGACAGGGGATCTATGGCTACACCTTC CASSFGQGIYGYTF
17 TRBJ1-6 TRBV5-5 - TRBD1 TGTGCCAGCAGCCTCGACCGACAGGGTTCCTATAATTCACCCCTCCACTTT CASSLDRQGSYNSPLHF
14 TRBJ1-4 TRBV5-5 - TRBD1 TGTGCCAGCAGCCCTGGACAGGGTGGAGAAAAACTGTTTTTT CASSPGQGGEKLFF
18 TRBJ2-3 TRBV9 - TRBD2 TGTGCCAGCAGCCCCCACGGGGTGCGGGGGGCCCTCACAGATACGCAGTATTTT CASSPHGVRGALTDTQYF
18 TRBJ2-3 TRBV5-1 - TRBD2 TGCGCCAGCAGCTTGGGCCGGACTAGCGGGAGGAGCACAGATACGCAGTATTTT CASSLGRTSGRSTDTQYF
14 TRBJ1-2 TRBV7-9 few TRBD1 TGTGCCAGCAGCTTAGTGACAGGGGACTATGGCTACACCTTC CASSLVTGDYGYTF
16 TRBJ2-3 TRBV18 - - TGTGCCAGCTCACCACGCCGGACAGCTTCCACAGATACGCAGTATTTT CASSPRRTASTDTQYF
14 TRBJ1-2 TRBV7-2 - - TGTGCCAGCAGCTTTGGTCCCACAGGGTCTGGCTACACCTTC CASSFGPTGSGYTF
18 TRBJ2-1 TRBV21-1 - - TGTGCCAGCAGCAAAGTTCTCGGGTTAGAGGGGACATACAATGAGCAGTTCTTC CASSKVLGLEGTYNEQFF
14 TRBJ1-1 TRBV10-3 - - TGTGCCATCAAGGAGACCGGGGGGCGCGATGAAGCTTTCTTT CAIKETGGRDEAFF
16 TRBJ2-7 TRBV4-2 - TRBD1 TGTGCCAGCAGCCAGATGGGACAGGGGGCCCCCTACGAGCAGTACTTC CASSQMGQGAPYEQYF
17 TRBJ2-1 TRBV7-6 - - TGTGCCAGCAGCCCGGAGTGGCGGAGCCCCGCGTACAATGAGCAGTTCTTC CASSPEWRSPAYNEQFF
12 TRBJ1-5 TRBV5-8 - - TGTGCCAGCAGCCGCCCGGATCAGCCCCAGCATTTT CASSRPDQPQHF
18 TRBJ1-1 TRBV7-9 - - TGTGCCAGCAGCTATCGCGGATTCGGGGGGGCGCGGAACACTGAAGCTTTCTTT CASSYRGFGGARNTEAFF
17 TRBJ2-2 TRBV7-3 - - TGTGCCAGCAGCAGAGATCCCGTGCTAGCAAACACCGGGGAGCTGTTTTTT CASSRDPVLANTGELFF
13 TRBJ1-1 TRBV5-6 - - TGTGCCAGCAGCTTGAGCTTGAACACTGAAGCTTTCTTT CASSLSLNTEAFF
16 TRBJ2-4 TRBV7-3 - TRBD2 TGTGCCAGCAGCACAGGGACTAGGCGAGCCAAAAACATTCAGTACTTC CASSTGTRRAKNIQYF
15 TRBJ1-2 TRBV28 - - TGTGCCAGCAGTTTATCGCCCGGGGGACGCTATGGCTACACCTTC CASSLSPGGRYGYTF
14 TRBJ1-3 TRBV30 - - TGTGCCTGGAGTATTAGAACGGGAGTTGACACCATATATTTT CAWSIRTGVDTIYF
17 TRBJ2-7 TRBV24-1 - TRBD1 TGTGCCACCAGTGACCCTAGGGGTCAGGGGGCGTCCTACGAGCAGTACTTC CATSDPRGQGASYEQYF
15 TRBJ1-6 TRBV5-6 - - TGTGCCAGCAGCTCCCCCTGGGCACGAAATTCACCCCTCCACTTT CASSSPWARNSPLHF
15 TRBJ2-2 TRBV5-1 few - TGCGCCAGCAGCTTGGTAACAGGGACCACCGGGGAGCTGTTTTTT CASSLVTGTTGELFF
13 TRBJ1-2 TRBV6-6 - TRBD1 TGTGCCAGCAGTCAACAGGGGGCTTGGGGCTACACCTTC CASSQQGAWGYTF
16 TRBJ1-2 TRBV15 - TRBD1 TGTGCCACCAGCAGAGGAGGACAGGGAGCTAACTATGGCTACACCTTC CATSRGGQGANYGYTF
12 TRBJ1-4 TRBV3-1/TRBV3-2 few - TGTGCCAGCAGCTGGGGGACAGAAAAACTGTTTTTT CASSWGTEKLFF
17 TRBJ2-2 TRBV18 - - TGTGCCAGCTCACTAAACGGGGGAAGCGTGGACACCGGGGAGCTGTTTTTT CASSLNGGSVDTGELFF
18 TRBJ2-6 TRBV18 once TRBD2 TGTGCCAGCTCACCTCGGGGAGCGGGGGCCTCTGGGGCCAACGTCCTGACTTTC CASSPRGAGASGANVLTF